The sequence of this TCR beta chain was determined in a study of blood T cell repertoires in COVID-19. The V and J ends lost 3 bases and 8 bases respectively, with 10 bases between them. CDR1 is MGHDK and CDR2 is SYGVNS in the germline V gene. CDR3 length equals 13 residues. Produced via immunoSEQ multiplex PCR; TCRdb's table is partial and in-frame only. This table has 270,000 or so clones, roughly 88% appearing once. This chain joins TRBV25-1 and TRBJ1-4, with D unresolved. Sequenced material: PBMCs or T cells enriched from blood (not recorded which). The source is a woman aged 40 to 49 with acute COVID-19. This CDR3 reads CASSEFYSEKLFF. In DNA form, the CDR3 reads TGTGCCAGCAGTGAGTTCTACTCGGAAAAACTGTTTTTT.